This TCR beta chain was sequenced in a study of blood T cell repertoires in COVID-19. At the level of the study: Researchers got acute and convalescent COVID-19 samples from the United States, Italy and Spain.

In the original analysis: Scientists estimated how many nucleated cells there were by amplifying reference gene primers. Sequencing used immunoSEQ multiplex PCR; TCRdb keeps in-frame clones, though not all of them. The V and J calls and clone size come from that table; D and trimming were worked out from the DNA. In the table there are about 300,000 clones, 88% of which are singletons. This CDR3 region has 19 residues. Germline-derived CDR1 and CDR2 are LGHNA and YSLEER. With 0 bases clipped from V and 2 bases from J, the junction kept 6 bases outside the gene matches. The V gene is TRBV4-3, the J gene TRBJ2-3, with 15 nucleotides matching TRBD2. The sequence derives from a man younger than 35 with active or convalescent COVID-19. The source material was peripheral blood. CDR3 sequence: CASSQEGRTSGGATDTQYF. The CDR3 region has the DNA TGCGCCAGCAGCCAAGAAGGTAGGACTAGCGGGGGGGCCACAGATACGCAGTATTTT.